The 2 T cell receptor beta chains reported below all come from one sample, sequenced in a study of blood T cell repertoires in COVID-19. Here immunoSEQ multiplex PCR was the method, and the copy in TCRdb shows in-frame clones only, minus some. The sample yields fewer than 250,000 clones, about 87% seen once. The material sequenced was PBMCs or T cells enriched from blood (not recorded which). Receptors originate from a woman under 40 with acute COVID-19.

The chain's CDR3 is CASRTTGAYEQYF. CDR3 bases: TGTGCCAGCCGGACGACAGGGGCCTACGAGCAGTACTTC. The V call is TRBV28, the J call TRBJ2-7; 8 bases are a match to TRBD1. This CDR3 has 13 amino acids. Germline values: CDR1 MDHEN, CDR2 SYDVKM. Unmatched junction bases numbered 5, after V lost 8 bases and J lost 2 bases.

V gene TRBV19 combines with J gene TRBJ2-5, with TRBD2 matching over 7 bases. V shed 5 bases and J 2 bases; nucleotides not matched to a gene: 5. The CDR3 contains 14 residues. Germline V CDR1 and CDR2: LNHDA, SQIVND (reference sequence). CDR3 in amino acids: CASSASGLQETQYF. CDR3 in DNA: TGTGCCAGTAGTGCTTCGGGACTACAAGAGACCCAGTACTTC. Filled out from reference TRBV19 and TRBJ2-5, the complete variable domain reads DGGITQSPKYLFRKEGQNVTLSCEQNLNHDAMYWYRQDPGQGLRLIYYSQIVNDFQKGDIAEGYSVSREKKESFPLTVTSAQKNPTAFYLCASSASGLQETQYFGPGTRLLVL.